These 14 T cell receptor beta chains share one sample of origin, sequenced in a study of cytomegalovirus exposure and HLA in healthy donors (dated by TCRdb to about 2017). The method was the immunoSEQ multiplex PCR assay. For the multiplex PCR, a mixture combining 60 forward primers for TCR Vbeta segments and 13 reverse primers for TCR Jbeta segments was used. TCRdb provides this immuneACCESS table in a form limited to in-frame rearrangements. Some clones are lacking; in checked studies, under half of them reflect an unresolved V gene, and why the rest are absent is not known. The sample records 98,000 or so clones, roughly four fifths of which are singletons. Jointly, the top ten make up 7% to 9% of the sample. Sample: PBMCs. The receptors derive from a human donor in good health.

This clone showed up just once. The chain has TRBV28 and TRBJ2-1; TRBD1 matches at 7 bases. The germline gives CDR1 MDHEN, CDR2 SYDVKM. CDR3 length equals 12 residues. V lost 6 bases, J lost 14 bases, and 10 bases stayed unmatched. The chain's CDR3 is CASSQGTVREFF. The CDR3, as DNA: TGTGCCAGCAGCCAAGGGACAGTTCGGGAGTTCTTC.

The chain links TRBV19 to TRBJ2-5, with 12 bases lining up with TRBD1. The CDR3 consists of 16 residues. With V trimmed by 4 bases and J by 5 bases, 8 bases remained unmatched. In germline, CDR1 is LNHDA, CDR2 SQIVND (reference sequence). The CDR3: CASSNRDRGQGETQYF. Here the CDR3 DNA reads TGTGCCAGTAGTAACCGGGACAGGGGGCAAGGGGAGACCCAGTACTTC.

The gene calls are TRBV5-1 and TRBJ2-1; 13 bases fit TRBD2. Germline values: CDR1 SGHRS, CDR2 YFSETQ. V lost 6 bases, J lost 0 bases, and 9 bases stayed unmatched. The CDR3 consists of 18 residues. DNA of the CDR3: TGCGCCAGCAAAGGGGACGGACTAGCGGGAGTCTCCTACAATGAGCAGTTCTTC. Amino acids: CASKGDGLAGVSYNEQFF.

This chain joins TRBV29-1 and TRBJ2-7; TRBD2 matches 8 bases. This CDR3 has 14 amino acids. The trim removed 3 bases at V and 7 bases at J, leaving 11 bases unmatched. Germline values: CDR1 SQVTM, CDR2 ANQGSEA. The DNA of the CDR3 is TGCAGCGTTGAGTTTGGGCGGGAGGAGGGGGAGCAGTACTTC. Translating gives CSVEFGREEGEQYF.

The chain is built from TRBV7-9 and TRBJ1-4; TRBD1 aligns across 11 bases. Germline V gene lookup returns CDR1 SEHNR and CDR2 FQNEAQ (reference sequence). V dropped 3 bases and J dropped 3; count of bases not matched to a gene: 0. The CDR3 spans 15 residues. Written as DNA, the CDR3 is TGTGCCAGCAGCTTGGGACAGGGGGCTAATGAAAAACTGTTTTTT. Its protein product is CASSLGQGANEKLFF.

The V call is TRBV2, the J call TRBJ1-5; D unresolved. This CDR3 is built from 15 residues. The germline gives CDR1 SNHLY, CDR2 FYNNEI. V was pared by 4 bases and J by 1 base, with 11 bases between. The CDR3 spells CASSARGGSNQPQHF. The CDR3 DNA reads TGTGCCAGCAGTGCCCGGGGTGGGAGCAATCAGCCCCAGCATTTT.

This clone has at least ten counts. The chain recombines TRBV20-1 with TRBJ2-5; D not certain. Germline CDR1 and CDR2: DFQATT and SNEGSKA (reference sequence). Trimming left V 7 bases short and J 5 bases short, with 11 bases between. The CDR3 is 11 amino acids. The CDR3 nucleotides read TGCAGTGTCAGACTTGGGGAGACCCAGTACTTC. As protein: CSVRLGETQYF.

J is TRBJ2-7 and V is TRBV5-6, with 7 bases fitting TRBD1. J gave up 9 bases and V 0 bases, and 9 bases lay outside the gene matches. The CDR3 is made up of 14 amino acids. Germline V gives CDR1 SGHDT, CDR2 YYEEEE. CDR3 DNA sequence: TGTGCCAGCAGCTTGGAGGGGGCCAGGGTCGGGCAGTACTTC. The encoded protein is CASSLEGARVGQYF.

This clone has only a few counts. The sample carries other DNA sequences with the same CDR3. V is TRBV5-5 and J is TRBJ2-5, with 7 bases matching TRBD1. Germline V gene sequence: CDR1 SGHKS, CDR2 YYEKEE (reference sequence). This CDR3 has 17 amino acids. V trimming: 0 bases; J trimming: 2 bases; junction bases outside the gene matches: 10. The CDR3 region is CASSLGGVGGLQETQYF. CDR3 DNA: TGTGCCAGCAGCTTGGGGGGCGTAGGGGGCCTACAAGAGACCCAGTACTTC. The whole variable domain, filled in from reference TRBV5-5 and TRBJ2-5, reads DAGVTQSPTHLIKTRGQQVTLRCSPISGHKSVSWYQQVLGQGPQFIFQYYEKEERGRGNFPDRFSARQFPNYSSELNVNALLLGDSALYLCASSLGGVGGLQETQYFGPGTRLLVL.

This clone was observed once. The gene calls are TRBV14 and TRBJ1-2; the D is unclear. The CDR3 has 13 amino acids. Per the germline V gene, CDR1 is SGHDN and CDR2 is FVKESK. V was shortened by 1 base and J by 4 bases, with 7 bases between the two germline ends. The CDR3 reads CASSQASPYGYTF. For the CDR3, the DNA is TGTGCCAGCAGCCAAGCCTCTCCCTATGGCTACACCTTC.

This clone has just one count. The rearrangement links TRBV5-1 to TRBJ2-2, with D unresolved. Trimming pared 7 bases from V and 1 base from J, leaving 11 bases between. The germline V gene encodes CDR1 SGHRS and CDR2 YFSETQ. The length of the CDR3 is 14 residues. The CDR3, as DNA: TGCGCCAGCCTAGGCAGTGGGAACACCGGGGAGCTGTTTTTT. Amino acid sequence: CASLGSGNTGELFF.

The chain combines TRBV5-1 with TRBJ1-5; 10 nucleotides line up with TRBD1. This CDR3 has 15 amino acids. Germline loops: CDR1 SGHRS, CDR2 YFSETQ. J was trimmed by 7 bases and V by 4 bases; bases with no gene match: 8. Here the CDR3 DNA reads TGCGCCAGCAGCGTGGGGGACAGGGGAGAGCAGCCCCAGCATTTT. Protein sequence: CASSVGDRGEQPQHF.

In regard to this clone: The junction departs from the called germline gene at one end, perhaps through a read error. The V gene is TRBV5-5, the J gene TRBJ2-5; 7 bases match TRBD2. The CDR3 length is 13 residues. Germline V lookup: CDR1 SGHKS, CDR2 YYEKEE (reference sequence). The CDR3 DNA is TGTGCCAGCAGCCTGGGTCGAGCGGGACCCCAGGACTTC. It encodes CASSLGRAGPQDF.

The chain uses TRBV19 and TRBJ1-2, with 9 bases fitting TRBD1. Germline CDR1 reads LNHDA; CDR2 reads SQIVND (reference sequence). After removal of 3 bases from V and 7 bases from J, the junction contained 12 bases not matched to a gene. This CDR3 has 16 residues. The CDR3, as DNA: TGTGCCAGTAGTATCCTGAGGGCCGGGACAGGGAGTGGCTACACCTTC. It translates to CASSILRAGTGSGYTF. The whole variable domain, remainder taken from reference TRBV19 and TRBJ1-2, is DGGITQSPKYLFRKEGQNVTLSCEQNLNHDAMYWYRQDPGQGLRLIYYSQIVNDFQKGDIAEGYSVSREKKESFPLTVTSAQKNPTAFYLCASSILRAGTGSGYTFGSGTRLTVV.